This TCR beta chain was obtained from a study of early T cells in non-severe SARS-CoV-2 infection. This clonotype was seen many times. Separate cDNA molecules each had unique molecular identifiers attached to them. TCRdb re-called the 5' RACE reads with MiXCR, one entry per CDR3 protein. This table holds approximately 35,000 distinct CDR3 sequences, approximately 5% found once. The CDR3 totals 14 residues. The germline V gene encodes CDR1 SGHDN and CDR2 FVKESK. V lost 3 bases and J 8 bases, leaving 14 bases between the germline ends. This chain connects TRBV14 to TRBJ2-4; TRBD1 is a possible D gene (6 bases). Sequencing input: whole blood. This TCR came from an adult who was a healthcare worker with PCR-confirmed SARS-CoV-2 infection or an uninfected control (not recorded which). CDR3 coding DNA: TGTGCCAGCAGCCAGACCGGGACACCCTACATTCAGTACTTC. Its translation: CASSQTGTPYIQYF.